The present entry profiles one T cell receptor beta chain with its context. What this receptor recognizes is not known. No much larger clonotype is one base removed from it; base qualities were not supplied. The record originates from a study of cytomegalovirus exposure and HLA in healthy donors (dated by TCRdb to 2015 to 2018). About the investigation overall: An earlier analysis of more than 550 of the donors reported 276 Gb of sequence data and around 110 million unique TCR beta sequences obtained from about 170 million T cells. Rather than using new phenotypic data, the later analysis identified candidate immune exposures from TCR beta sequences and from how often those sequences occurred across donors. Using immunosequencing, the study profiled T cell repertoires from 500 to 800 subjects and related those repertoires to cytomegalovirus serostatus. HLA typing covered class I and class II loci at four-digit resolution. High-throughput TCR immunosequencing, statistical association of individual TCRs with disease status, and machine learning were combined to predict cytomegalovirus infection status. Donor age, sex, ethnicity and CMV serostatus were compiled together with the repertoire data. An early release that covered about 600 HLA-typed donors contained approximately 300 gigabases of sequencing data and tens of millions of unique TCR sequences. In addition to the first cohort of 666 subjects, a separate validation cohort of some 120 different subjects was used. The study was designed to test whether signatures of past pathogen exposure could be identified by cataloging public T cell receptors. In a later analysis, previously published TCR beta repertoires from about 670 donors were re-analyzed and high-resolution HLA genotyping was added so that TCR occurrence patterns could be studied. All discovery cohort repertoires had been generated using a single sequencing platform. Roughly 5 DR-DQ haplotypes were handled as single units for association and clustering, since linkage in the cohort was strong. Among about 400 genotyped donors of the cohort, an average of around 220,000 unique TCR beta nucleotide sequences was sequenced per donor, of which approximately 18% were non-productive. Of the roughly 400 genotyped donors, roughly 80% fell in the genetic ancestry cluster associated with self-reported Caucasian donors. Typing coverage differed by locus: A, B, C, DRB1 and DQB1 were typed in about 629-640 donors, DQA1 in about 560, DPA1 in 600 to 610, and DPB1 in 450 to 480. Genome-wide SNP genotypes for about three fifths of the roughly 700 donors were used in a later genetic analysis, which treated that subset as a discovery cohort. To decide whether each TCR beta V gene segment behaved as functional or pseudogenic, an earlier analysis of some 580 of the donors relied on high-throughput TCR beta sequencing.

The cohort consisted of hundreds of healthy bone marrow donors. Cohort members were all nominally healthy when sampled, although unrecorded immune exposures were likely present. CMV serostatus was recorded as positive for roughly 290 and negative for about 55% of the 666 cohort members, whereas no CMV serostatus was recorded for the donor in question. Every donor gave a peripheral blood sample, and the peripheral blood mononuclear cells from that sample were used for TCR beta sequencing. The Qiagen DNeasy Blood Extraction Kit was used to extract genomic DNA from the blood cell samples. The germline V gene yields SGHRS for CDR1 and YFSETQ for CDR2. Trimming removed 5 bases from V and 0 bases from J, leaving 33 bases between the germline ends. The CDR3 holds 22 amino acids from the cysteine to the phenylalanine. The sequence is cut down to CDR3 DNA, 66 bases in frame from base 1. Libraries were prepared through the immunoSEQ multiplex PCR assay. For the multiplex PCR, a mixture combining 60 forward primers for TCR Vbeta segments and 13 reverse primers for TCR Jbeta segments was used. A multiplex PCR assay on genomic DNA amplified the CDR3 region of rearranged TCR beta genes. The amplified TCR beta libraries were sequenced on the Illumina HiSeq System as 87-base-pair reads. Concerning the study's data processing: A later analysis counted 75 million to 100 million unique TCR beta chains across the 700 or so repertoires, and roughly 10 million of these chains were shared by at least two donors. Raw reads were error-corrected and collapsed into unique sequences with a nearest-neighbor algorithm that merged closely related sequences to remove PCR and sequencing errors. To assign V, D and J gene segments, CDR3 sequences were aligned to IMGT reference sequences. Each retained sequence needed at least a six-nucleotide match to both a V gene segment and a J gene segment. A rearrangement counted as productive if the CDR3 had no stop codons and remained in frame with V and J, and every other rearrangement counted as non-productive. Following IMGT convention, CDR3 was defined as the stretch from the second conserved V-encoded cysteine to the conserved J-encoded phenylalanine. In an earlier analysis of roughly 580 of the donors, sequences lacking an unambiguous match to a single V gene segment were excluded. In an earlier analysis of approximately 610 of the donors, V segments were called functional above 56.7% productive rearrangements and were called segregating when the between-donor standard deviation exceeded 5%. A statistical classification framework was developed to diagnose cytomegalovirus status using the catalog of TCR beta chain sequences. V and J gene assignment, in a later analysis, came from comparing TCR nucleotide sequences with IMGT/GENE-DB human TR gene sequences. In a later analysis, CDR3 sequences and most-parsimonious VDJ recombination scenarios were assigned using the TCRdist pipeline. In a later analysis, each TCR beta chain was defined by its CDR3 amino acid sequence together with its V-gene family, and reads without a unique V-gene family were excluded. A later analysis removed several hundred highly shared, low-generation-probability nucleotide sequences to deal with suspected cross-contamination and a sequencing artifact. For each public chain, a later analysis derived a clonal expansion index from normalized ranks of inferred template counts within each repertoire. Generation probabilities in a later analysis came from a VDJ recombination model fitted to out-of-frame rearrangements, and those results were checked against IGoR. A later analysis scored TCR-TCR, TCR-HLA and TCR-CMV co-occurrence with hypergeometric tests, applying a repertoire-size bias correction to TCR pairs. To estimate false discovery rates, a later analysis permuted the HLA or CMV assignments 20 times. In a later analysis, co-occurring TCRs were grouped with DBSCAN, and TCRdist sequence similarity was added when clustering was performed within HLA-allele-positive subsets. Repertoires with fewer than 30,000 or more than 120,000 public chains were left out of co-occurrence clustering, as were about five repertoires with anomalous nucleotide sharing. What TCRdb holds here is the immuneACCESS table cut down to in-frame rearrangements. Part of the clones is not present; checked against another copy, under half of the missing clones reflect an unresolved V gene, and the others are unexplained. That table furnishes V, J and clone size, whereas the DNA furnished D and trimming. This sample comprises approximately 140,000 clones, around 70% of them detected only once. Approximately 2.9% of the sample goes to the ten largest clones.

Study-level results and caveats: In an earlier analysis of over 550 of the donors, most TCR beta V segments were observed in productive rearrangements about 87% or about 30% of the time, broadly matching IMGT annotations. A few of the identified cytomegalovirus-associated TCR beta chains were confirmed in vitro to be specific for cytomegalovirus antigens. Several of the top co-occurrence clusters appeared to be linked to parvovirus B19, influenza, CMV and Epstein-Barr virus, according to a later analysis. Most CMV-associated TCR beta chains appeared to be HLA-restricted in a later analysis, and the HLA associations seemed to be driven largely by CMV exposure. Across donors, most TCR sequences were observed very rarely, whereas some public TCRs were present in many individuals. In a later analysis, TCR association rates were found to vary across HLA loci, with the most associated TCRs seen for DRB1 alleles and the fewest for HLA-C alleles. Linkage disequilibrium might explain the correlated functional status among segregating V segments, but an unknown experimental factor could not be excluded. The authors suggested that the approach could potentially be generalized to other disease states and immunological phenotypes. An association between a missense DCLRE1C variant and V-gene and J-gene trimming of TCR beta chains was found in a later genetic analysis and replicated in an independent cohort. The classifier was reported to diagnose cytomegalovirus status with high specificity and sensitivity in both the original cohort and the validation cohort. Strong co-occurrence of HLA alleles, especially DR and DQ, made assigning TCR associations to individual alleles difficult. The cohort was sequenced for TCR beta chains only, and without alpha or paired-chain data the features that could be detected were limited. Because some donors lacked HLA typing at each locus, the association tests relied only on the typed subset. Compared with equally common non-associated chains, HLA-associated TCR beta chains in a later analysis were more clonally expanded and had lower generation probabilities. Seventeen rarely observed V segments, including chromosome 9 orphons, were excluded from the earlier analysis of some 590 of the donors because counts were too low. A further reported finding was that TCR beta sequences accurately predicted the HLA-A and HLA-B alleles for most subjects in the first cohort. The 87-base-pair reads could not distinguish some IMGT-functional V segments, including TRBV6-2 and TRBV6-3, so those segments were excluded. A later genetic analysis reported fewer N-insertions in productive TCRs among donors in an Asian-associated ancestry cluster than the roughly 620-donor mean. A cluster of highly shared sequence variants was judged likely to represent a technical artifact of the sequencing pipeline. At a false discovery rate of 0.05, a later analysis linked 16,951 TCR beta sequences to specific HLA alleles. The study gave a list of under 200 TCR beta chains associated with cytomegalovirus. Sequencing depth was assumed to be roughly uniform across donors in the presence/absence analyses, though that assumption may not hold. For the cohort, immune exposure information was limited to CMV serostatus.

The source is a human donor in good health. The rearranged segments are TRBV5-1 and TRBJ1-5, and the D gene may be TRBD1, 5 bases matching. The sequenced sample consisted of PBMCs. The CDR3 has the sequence CASSRIATSKGHPLGSNQPQHF. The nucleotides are TGCGCCAGCAGTCGTATTGCCACTTCCAAGGGGCATCCACTTGGTAGCAATCAGCCCCAGCATTTT. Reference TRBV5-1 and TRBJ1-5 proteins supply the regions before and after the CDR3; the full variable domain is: KAGVTQTPRYLIKTRGQQVTLSCSPISGHRSVSWYQQTPGQGLQFLFEYFSETQRNKGNFPGRFSGRQFSNSRSEMNVSTLELGDSALYLCASSRIATSKGHPLGSNQPQHFGDGTRLSIL.